These 21 T cell receptor beta chains originate from one sample sequenced in a study of OX40 agonist ivuxolimab in advanced cancers. The method was immunoSEQ multiplex PCR; TCRdb's version includes in-frame clones alone and lacks a portion of them. The sample lists tens of thousands of clones, about 91% occurring once. The sample here was CD4+ or CD8+ T cells sorted from blood, taken in a trial of the OX40 agonist ivuxolimab. Every receptor here comes from an adult with an advanced solid tumor such as melanoma, head and neck, liver or kidney cancer.

The genes are TRBV27 and TRBJ2-1; D is unclear. The CDR3 totals 13 residues. Looked up from germline, CDR1 is MNHEY and CDR2 is SMNVEV (reference sequence). V lost 7 bases and J 2 bases, leaving 9 bases between the germline ends. In DNA form, the CDR3 reads TGTGCCAGCACCACCAGTCCCTACAATGAGCAGTTCTTC. This codes for CASTTSPYNEQFF.

This clone showed up just once. The chain has TRBV4-3 and TRBJ1-3; no definite D call. Germline V gene data show CDR1 as LGHNA and CDR2 as YSLEER. V was trimmed by 1 base and J by 2 bases, leaving 9 bases between them. This CDR3 is 15 amino acids long. CDR3 region: CASSQVREAGNTIYF. DNA for the CDR3: TGCGCCAGCAGCCAAGTTAGGGAAGCTGGAAACACCATATATTTT.

The V call is TRBV2, the J call TRBJ2-3, with D possibly being TRBD1 (5 bases). This CDR3 is 14 amino acids long. The germline V and J ends were trimmed by 4 bases and 4 bases, with 12 bases remaining between them. Germline CDR1 SNHLY, CDR2 FYNNEI. In DNA, the CDR3 is TGTGCCAGCAGTGGAAACCCAGGGCCAGATACGCAGTATTTT. Protein sequence: CASSGNPGPDTQYF. The full variable domain, rest sourced from reference TRBV2 and TRBJ2-3, is EPEVTQTPSHQVTQMGQEVILRCVPISNHLYFYWYRQILGQKVEFLVSFYNNEISEKSEIFDDQFSVERPDGSNFTLKIRSTKLEDSAMYFCASSGNPGPDTQYFGPGTRLTVL.

This clone was counted once. The V gene is TRBV6-5, the J gene TRBJ2-1; a weak D match, TRBD1 (6 bases). CDR3 length: 15 amino acids. Trimming left V 0 bases short and J 7 bases short, with 13 bases between. Germline CDR1 MNHEY, CDR2 SVGAGI. CDR3 coding DNA: TGTGCCAGCAGTTACTCCAGTCCCAGGGGTAATGAGCAGTTCTTC. Translation: CASSYSSPRGNEQFF.

The genes are TRBV20-1 and TRBJ2-1; D ambiguous. The CDR3 sequence is 10 residues long. Trimming shortened V by 6 bases and J by 7 bases, and 7 bases separated the two germline ends. Germline V lookup: CDR1 DFQATT, CDR2 SNEGSKA (reference sequence). The CDR3 coding sequence is TGCAGTGCGGCGGTTAATGAGCAGTTCTTC. This sequence encodes CSAAVNEQFF.

The gene calls are TRBV19 and TRBJ2-1; 12 bases map to TRBD2. The germline V gene encodes CDR1 LNHDA and CDR2 SQIVND (reference sequence). V trimming: 6 bases; J trimming: 4 bases; junction bases outside the gene matches: 7. The CDR3 loop spans 16 amino acids. The CDR3 nucleotides are TGTGCCAGTAGCCGGACTAGCGGGAACCTGTACAATGAGCAGTTCTTC. It specifies CASSRTSGNLYNEQFF.

This chain uses TRBV7-2 with TRBJ2-3; TRBD2 agrees at 8 bases. Unmatched junction bases numbered 3, after V lost 4 bases and J lost 0 bases. Germline loops: CDR1 SGHTA, CDR2 FQGNSA. The CDR3 runs to 15 residues. CDR3: CASSSGLESTDTQYF. In DNA, the CDR3 is TGTGCCAGCAGCTCGGGACTAGAAAGCACAGATACGCAGTATTTT. The entire variable domain, with the rest obtained from reference TRBV7-2 and TRBJ2-3, is as follows: GAGVSQSPSNKVTEKGKDVELRCDPISGHTALYWYRQSLGQGLEFLIYFQGNSAPDKSGLPSDRFSAERTGGSVSTLTIQRTQQEDSAVYLCASSSGLESTDTQYFGPGTRLTVL.

The chain combines TRBV27 with TRBJ2-7, with D perhaps being TRBD1 or TRBD2 (5 bases each). Trimming removed 6 bases from V and 6 bases from J, with 15 bases in between. The germline V gene encodes CDR1 MNHEY and CDR2 SMNVEV (reference sequence). The CDR3 extends over 13 amino acids. The DNA of the CDR3 is TGTGCCAGCAGGGGGGTGGGGTCTCGCGAGCAGTACTTC. It codes for CASRGVGSREQYF.

V is TRBV27 and J is TRBJ2-7; no reliable D call. In germline, CDR1 is MNHEY, CDR2 SMNVEV (reference sequence). Between the trimmed V and J ends, which lost 7 bases and 5 bases, there was a span of 9 bases. There are 11 residues in the CDR3. CDR3 protein: CASNSGDEQYF. In DNA form, the CDR3 reads TGTGCCAGCAATTCTGGAGACGAGCAGTACTTC.

V and J are TRBV30 and TRBJ2-7; D gene uncertain. This CDR3 comprises 12 residues. Trimming shortened V by 3 bases and J by 3 bases, and 9 bases separated the two germline ends. The germline V gene encodes CDR1 GTSNPN and CDR2 SVGIG (reference sequence). The CDR3 here is CAWSMSDYEQYF. CDR3 nucleotides: TGTGCCTGGAGCATGTCCGACTACGAGCAGTACTTC. The whole variable domain, remainder taken from reference TRBV30 and TRBJ2-7, is SQTIHQWPATLVQPVGSPLSLECTVEGTSNPNLYWYRQAAGRGLQLLFYSVGIGQISSEVPQNLSASRPQDRQFILSSKKLLLSDSGFYLCAWSMSDYEQYFGPGTRLTVT.

The V call is TRBV6-1, the J call TRBJ2-2; 10 bases agree with TRBD2. This CDR3 is built from 14 residues. Germline CDR1 and CDR2: MNHNS and SASEGT. With V trimmed by 8 bases and J by 7 bases, 7 bases remained unmatched. CDR3 bases: TGTGCCAGCGGGACTAGCGAGGAGAGCGGGGAGCTGTTTTTT. This encodes CASGTSEESGELFF.

V gene TRBV19 combines with J gene TRBJ2-7; perhaps TRBD2 as D (5 bases). The CDR3 spans 13 residues. Germline CDR1 and CDR2: LNHDA and SQIVND (reference sequence). V was shortened by 5 bases and J by 4 bases, with 12 bases between the two germline ends. The CDR3 coding sequence is TGTGCCAGTAGTCGGGAATTTGGGTACGAGCAGTACTTC. It codes for CASSREFGYEQYF.

This rearrangement joins TRBV2 to TRBJ2-4; D is possibly TRBD1 (6 bases). The CDR3 loop spans 17 amino acids. Germline V lookup: CDR1 SNHLY, CDR2 FYNNEI. Between the trimmed V and J ends, which lost 9 bases and 0 bases, there was a span of 21 bases. The CDR3 coding sequence is TGTGCCAGTATCGACAGGACTGCAATTTTAGCCAAAAACATTCAGTACTTC. As protein: CASIDRTAILAKNIQYF.

This clone came up once. The chain links TRBV7-2 to TRBJ2-5, with 7 nucleotides matching TRBD1. V shed 4 bases and J 2 bases; nucleotides not matched to a gene: 1. The CDR3 totals 13 residues. Germline CDR1 reads SGHTA; CDR2 reads FQGNSA. CDR3 DNA sequence: TGTGCCAGCAGCTCGACAGGGCAAGAGACCCAGTACTTC. Its protein product is CASSSTGQETQYF.

This chain connects TRBV7-2 to TRBJ2-7; 9 bases agree with TRBD2. The germline V gene encodes CDR1 SGHTA and CDR2 FQGNSA. V gave up 3 bases and J gave up 5 bases; unmatched junction bases: 8. The CDR3 has 15 residues. The CDR3 protein is CASSFGLAGWDEQYF. The CDR3 region has the DNA TGTGCCAGCAGCTTCGGGCTAGCGGGATGGGACGAGCAGTACTTC.

CDR3 sequence: CASSWISYEKLFF. In nucleotides, the CDR3 is TGTGCCAGCAGTTGGATCTCCTATGAAAAACTGTTTTTT. The rearrangement links TRBV6-5 to TRBJ1-4; D unclear. CDR3 length: 13 residues. Trimming left V 4 bases short and J 6 bases short, with 9 bases between. The germline gives CDR1 MNHEY, CDR2 SVGAGI.

The CDR3 here is CASSLFPSYEQYF. The CDR3 DNA follows: TGCGCCAGCAGCCTCTTCCCCAGCTACGAGCAGTACTTC. The rearrangement uses TRBV4-3 and TRBJ2-7; D is undetermined. The CDR3 is 13 amino acids. Trimming stripped 4 bases from V and 3 bases from J, with 10 bases between. Per germline, CDR1 LGHNA and CDR2 YSLEER.

The CDR3 sequence is CSVAPGQGPQTQYF. The CDR3 bases are TGCAGCGTTGCTCCGGGACAGGGTCCCCAGACCCAGTACTTC. The V and J genes are TRBV29-1 and TRBJ2-5; 9 bases align to TRBD1. CDR1 is SQVTM and CDR2 is ANQGSEA in the germline V gene. The CDR3 has 14 residues. Trimming removed 4 bases from V and 6 bases from J; junction bases left unmatched: 9.

This sequence joins TRBV27 and TRBJ2-2; D is perhaps TRBD1 (6 bases). Germline assignment: CDR1 MNHEY and CDR2 SMNVEV (reference sequence). The CDR3 spans 17 residues. The V end was cut by 0 bases, the J end by 2 bases, with 13 bases between. The CDR3 DNA is TGTGCCAGCAGTTTATCGTTGGCAGGGGCCAACACCGGGGAGCTGTTTTTT. This codes for CASSLSLAGANTGELFF.

The chain is built from TRBV5-6 and TRBJ1-3, with 11 bases aligning to TRBD1. Germline values: CDR1 SGHDT, CDR2 YYEEEE. J was trimmed by 9 bases and V by 4 bases; bases with no gene match: 6. This CDR3 has 14 residues. The CDR3 bases are TGTGCCAGCAGCCCCGGGACAGGGGGGCGCACCATATATTTT. This sequence encodes CASSPGTGGRTIYF.

V and J are TRBV4-2 and TRBJ2-3, with TRBD2 matching 9 bases. CDR3 length equals 16 residues. In germline, CDR1 is LGHNA, CDR2 YNFKEQ. The V and J ends lost 0 bases and 4 bases, in that order; junction bases with no gene match: 5. Written as DNA, the CDR3 is TGTGCCAGCAGCCAAGAATGGGCTAGCGGGGCAGATACGCAGTATTTT. Amino acids: CASSQEWASGADTQYF.